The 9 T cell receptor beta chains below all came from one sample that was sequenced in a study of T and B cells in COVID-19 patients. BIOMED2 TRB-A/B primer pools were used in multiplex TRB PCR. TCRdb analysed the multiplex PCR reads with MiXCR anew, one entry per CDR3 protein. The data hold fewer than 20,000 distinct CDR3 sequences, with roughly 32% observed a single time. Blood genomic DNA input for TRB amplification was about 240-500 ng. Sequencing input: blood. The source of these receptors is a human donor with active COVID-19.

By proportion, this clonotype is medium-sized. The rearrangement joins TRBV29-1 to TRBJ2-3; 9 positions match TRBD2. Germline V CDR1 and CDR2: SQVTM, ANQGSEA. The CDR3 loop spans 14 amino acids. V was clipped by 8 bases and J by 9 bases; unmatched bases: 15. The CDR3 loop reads CSLGGLAGRETQYF. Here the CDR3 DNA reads TGCAGCTTGGGAGGGCTAGCGGGGAGGGAAACGCAGTATTTT.

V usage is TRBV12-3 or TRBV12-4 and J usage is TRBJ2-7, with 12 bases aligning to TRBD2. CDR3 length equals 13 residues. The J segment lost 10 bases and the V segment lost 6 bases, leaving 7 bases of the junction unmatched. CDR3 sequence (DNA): TGTGCCAGCAGCTCCCGGACTAGCGGGATACAGTACGTC. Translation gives CASSSRTSGIQYV.

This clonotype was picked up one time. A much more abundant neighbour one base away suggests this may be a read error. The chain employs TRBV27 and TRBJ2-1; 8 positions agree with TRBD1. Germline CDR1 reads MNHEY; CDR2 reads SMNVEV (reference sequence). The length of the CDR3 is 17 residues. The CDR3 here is CARSLSGLGQVYNEQFF. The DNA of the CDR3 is TGTGCCAGAAGTTTGAGTGGGTTGGGACAGGTCTACAATGAGCAGTTCTTC.

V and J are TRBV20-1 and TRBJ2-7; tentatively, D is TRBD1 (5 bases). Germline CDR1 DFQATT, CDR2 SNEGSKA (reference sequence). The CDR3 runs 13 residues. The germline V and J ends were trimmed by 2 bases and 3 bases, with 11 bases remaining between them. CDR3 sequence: CSARSLDSYEQYV. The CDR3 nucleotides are TGCAGTGCTAGATCCCTCGACAGCTACGAGCAGTACGTC.

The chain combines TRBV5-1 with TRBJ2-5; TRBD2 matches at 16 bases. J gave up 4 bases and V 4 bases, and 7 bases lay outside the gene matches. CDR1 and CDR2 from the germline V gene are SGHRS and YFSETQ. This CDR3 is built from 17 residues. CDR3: CASSLGTSGGATETQYF. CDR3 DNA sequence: TGCGCCAGCAGCCTCGGGACTAGCGGGGGGGCCACAGAGACCCAGTACTTC.

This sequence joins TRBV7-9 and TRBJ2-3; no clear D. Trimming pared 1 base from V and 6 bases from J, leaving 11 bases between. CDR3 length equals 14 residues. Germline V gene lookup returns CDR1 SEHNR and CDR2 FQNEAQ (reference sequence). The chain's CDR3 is CASSLGVSPDTQYF. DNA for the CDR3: TGTGCCAGCAGCTTAGGGGTGAGCCCGGATACGCAGTATTTT.

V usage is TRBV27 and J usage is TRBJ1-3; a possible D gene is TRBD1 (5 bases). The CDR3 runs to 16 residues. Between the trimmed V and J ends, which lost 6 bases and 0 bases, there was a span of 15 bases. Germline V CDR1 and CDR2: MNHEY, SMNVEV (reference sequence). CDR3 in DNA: TGTGCCAGCAGGGATGGAGGGGCAAACTCTGGAAACACCATATATTTT. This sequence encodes CASRDGGANSGNTIYF.

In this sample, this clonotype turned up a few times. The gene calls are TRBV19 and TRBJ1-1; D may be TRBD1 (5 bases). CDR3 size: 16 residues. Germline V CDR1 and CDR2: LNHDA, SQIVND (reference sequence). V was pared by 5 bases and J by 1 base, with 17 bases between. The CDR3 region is CASSSLTAPKNTEAFF. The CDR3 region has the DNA TGTGCCAGTAGTTCGTTGACAGCACCAAAGAACACTGAAGCTTTCTTT.

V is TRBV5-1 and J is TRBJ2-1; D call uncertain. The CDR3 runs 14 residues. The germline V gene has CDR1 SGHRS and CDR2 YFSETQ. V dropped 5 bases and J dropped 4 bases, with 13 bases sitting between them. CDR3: CASSHDDWYNEQFF. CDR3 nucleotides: TGCGCCAGCAGTCATGATGACTGGTACAATGAGCAGTTCTTC.